The entry below describes one T cell receptor (beta chain). Between the trimmed V and J ends, which lost 3 bases and 7 bases, there was a span of 18 bases. The CDR3 is 16 amino acids. In germline, CDR1 is LNHNV, CDR2 YYDKDF (reference sequence). These data come from a study of blood T cell repertoires in COVID-19. On the study more broadly: Specimens from acute and convalescent COVID-19 originated in the United States, Italy and Spain.

In the original workflow: Counts of nucleated cells, estimated from reference gene primer amplification, were obtained. The repertoire was sequenced with immunoSEQ multiplex PCR; TCRdb's copy has only in-frame clones and lacks some. The D gene and trimming were derived from the DNA, and the V and J assignments and clone size from that table. This sample has some 200,000 clones, with roughly 90% found just once. The sequencing input was PBMCs or T cells enriched from blood (not recorded which). This TCR was recovered from a woman aged 35 to 49 with acute COVID-19. J is TRBJ1-4 and V is TRBV15; D is uncertain. DNA of the CDR3: TGTGCCACCAGCAGGTCCGAGGTTGGTTTGAGTGAAAAACTGTTTTTT. It specifies CATSRSEVGLSEKLFF.